This TCR beta chain is from a study of blood T cell repertoires in COVID-19. Trimming stripped 4 bases from V and 3 bases from J, with 19 bases between. Germline V gene lookup returns CDR1 SGHRS and CDR2 YFSETQ. The CDR3 consists of 16 residues. Measured with immunoSEQ multiplex PCR; TCRdb has only the in-frame clones, and not every one. The profile shows about 92,000 clones, approximately 80% of them singletons. Sequenced input: peripheral blood. The receptor was derived from a woman in her sixties or seventies with acute or convalescent COVID-19. This sequence joins TRBV5-1 and TRBJ1-1; tentatively, D is TRBD1 (5 bases). The CDR3: CASSTGDRLQDTEAFF. CDR3 nucleotides: TGCGCCAGCAGCACCGGTGACAGACTCCAAGACACTGAAGCTTTCTTT.